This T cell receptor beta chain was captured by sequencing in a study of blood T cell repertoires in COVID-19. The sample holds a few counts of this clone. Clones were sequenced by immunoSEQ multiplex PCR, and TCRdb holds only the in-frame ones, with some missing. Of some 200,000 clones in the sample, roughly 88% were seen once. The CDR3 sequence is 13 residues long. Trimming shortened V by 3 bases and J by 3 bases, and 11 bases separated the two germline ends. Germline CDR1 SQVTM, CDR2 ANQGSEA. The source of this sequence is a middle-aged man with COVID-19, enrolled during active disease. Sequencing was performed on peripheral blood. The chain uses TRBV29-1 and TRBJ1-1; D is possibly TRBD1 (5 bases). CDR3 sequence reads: CSVEPQTDTEAFF. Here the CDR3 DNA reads TGCAGCGTTGAGCCTCAGACAGACACTGAAGCTTTCTTT.